A selection of T cell receptor beta chains follows, all from one sample in a study of T cell changes during pregnancy in multiple sclerosis. Sequenced by immunoSEQ multiplex PCR; TCRdb stores in-frame clones only, minus some. Of about 93,000 clones listed, more than 85% are singletons. Sequences were derived from peripheral blood, sampled before pregnancy. The receptors shown here come from a female donor with multiple sclerosis, enrolled in a pregnancy study. Both conserved end residues are part of each CDR3. Fields, in order: D gene, V gene, J gene, clone size, CDR3 protein, CDR3 DNA. The D gene is left open where the match is weak. The listing skips clone size in some rows; elsewhere it reads once, few, many or a size class.

d_gene: NA; v_gene: TRBV4-2; j_gene: TRBJ1-6; abundance: NA; CDR3aa: CASSQDQSGSSPLHF; CDR3nt: TGTGCCAGCAGCCAAGATCAATCGGGGAGTTCACCCCTCCACTTT
d_gene: TRBD1; v_gene: TRBV10-3; j_gene: TRBJ2-7; abundance: NA; CDR3aa: CAISDNGGQRPYEQYF; CDR3nt: TGTGCCATCAGTGACAATGGGGGACAGAGACCCTACGAGCAGTACTTC
d_gene: TRBD2; v_gene: TRBV27; j_gene: TRBJ2-1; abundance: NA; CDR3aa: CASSLLQLRGGRGNEQFF; CDR3nt: TGTGCCAGCAGTTTACTCCAGTTGCGGGGGGGCCGGGGCAATGAGCAGTTCTTC
d_gene: TRBD2; v_gene: TRBV27; j_gene: TRBJ2-7; abundance: NA; CDR3aa: CASSPSAGVSYEQYF; CDR3nt: TGTGCCAGCAGTCCCTCAGCGGGAGTTTCCTACGAGCAGTACTTC
d_gene: TRBD2; v_gene: TRBV28; j_gene: TRBJ2-7; abundance: NA; CDR3aa: CASSDLPGLAVGSSYEQYF; CDR3nt: TGTGCCAGCAGCGATCTTCCGGGACTAGCGGTAGGAAGCTCCTACGAGCAGTACTTC
d_gene: TRBD1; v_gene: TRBV19; j_gene: TRBJ1-5; abundance: NA; CDR3aa: CASRPGQGINQPQHF; CDR3nt: TGTGCCAGTAGGCCGGGACAGGGGATCAATCAGCCCCAGCATTTT
d_gene: TRBD1; v_gene: TRBV14; j_gene: TRBJ1-2; abundance: NA; CDR3aa: CASSQETGSYGYTF; CDR3nt: TGTGCCAGCAGCCAAGAGACAGGGTCCTATGGCTACACCTTC
d_gene: TRBD1; v_gene: TRBV6-5; j_gene: TRBJ1-6; abundance: once; CDR3aa: CATQGASTGQAPLHF; CDR3nt: TGTGCCACCCAGGGGGCCTCGACAGGACAGGCCCCCCTCCACTTT
d_gene: TRBD1; v_gene: TRBV2; j_gene: TRBJ2-2; abundance: NA; CDR3aa: CASKGTGGAGELFF; CDR3nt: TGTGCCAGCAAGGGGACAGGGGGTGCCGGGGAGCTGTTTTTT
d_gene: NA; v_gene: TRBV10-3; j_gene: TRBJ1-2; abundance: NA; CDR3aa: CAISERDYGYTF; CDR3nt: TGTGCCATCAGTGAGCGAGACTATGGCTACACCTTC
d_gene: TRBD1; v_gene: TRBV18; j_gene: TRBJ2-1; abundance: NA; CDR3aa: CASSPRAGTGMYNEQFF; CDR3nt: TGTGCCAGCTCACCAAGGGCCGGGACAGGGATGTACAATGAGCAGTTCTTC
d_gene: NA; v_gene: TRBV9; j_gene: TRBJ2-5; abundance: NA; CDR3aa: CASSVAGPETQYF; CDR3nt: TGTGCCAGCAGCGTGGCAGGGCCAGAGACCCAGTACTTC
d_gene: NA; v_gene: TRBV9; j_gene: TRBJ1-6; abundance: NA; CDR3aa: CASSRGGSYNSPLHF; CDR3nt: TGTGCCAGCAGCAGAGGGGGCTCCTATAATTCACCCCTCCACTTT
d_gene: TRBD2; v_gene: TRBV19; j_gene: TRBJ2-1; abundance: NA; CDR3aa: CASRSSGRAADEQFF; CDR3nt: TGTGCCTCGAGATCAAGCGGGAGGGCCGCCGATGAGCAGTTCTTC
d_gene: NA; v_gene: TRBV27; j_gene: TRBJ1-2; abundance: NA; CDR3aa: CASSLRQRSGGYTF; CDR3nt: TGTGCCAGCAGTTTAAGGCAGCGGTCGGGGGGCTACACCTTC
d_gene: NA; v_gene: TRBV7-9; j_gene: TRBJ1-4; abundance: NA; CDR3aa: CASSLLGLGNEKLFF; CDR3nt: TGTGCCAGCAGCTTGCTAGGGCTCGGGAACGAAAAACTGTTTTTT
d_gene: NA; v_gene: TRBV5-1; j_gene: TRBJ1-6; abundance: NA; CDR3aa: CASSLGHNNSPLHF; CDR3nt: TGCGCCAGCAGCTTGGGACATAATAATTCACCCCTCCACTTT
d_gene: TRBD1; v_gene: TRBV11-2; j_gene: TRBJ1-1; abundance: NA; CDR3aa: CASSWSKQGGSTEAFF; CDR3nt: TGTGCCAGCAGCTGGTCGAAACAGGGGGGTAGCACTGAAGCTTTCTTT
d_gene: TRBD2; v_gene: TRBV6-5; j_gene: TRBJ2-1; abundance: NA; CDR3aa: CASSYSPISQRGQFF; CDR3nt: TGTGCCAGCAGTTACTCACCAATCAGCCAGCGGGGGCAGTTCTTC
d_gene: TRBD2; v_gene: TRBV10-3; j_gene: TRBJ2-1; abundance: few; CDR3aa: CAISDSPVIVSLSGGGNEQFF; CDR3nt: TGTGCCATCAGTGATTCGCCTGTAATAGTTTCCTTGTCTGGGGGGGGCAATGAGCAGTTCTTC
d_gene: TRBD1; v_gene: TRBV18; j_gene: TRBJ1-3; abundance: NA; CDR3aa: CASSPSGGTVRSGNTIYF; CDR3nt: TGTGCCAGCTCACCCTCAGGGGGGACAGTTCGCTCTGGAAACACCATATATTTT
d_gene: TRBD2; v_gene: TRBV11-1; j_gene: TRBJ2-1; abundance: NA; CDR3aa: CASRPGTSKMGEQFF; CDR3nt: TGTGCCAGCAGGCCCGGGACTAGCAAGATGGGTGAGCAGTTCTTC
d_gene: NA; v_gene: TRBV19; j_gene: TRBJ2-7; abundance: NA; CDR3aa: CASRSRMDSYEQYF; CDR3nt: TGTGCCAGTAGATCCAGGATGGATTCCTACGAGCAGTACTTC
d_gene: NA; v_gene: TRBV30; j_gene: TRBJ2-5; abundance: NA; CDR3aa: CAWSLQETQYF; CDR3nt: TGTGCCTGGAGTCTCCAAGAGACCCAGTACTTC
d_gene: NA; v_gene: TRBV4-1; j_gene: TRBJ2-2; abundance: NA; CDR3aa: CASRSEGHPNTGELFF; CDR3nt: TGCGCCAGCAGGAGTGAGGGACACCCGAACACCGGGGAGCTGTTTTTT
d_gene: NA; v_gene: TRBV19; j_gene: TRBJ1-1; abundance: NA; CDR3aa: CASSISSGVDTEAFF; CDR3nt: TGTGCCAGTAGTATAAGCTCCGGGGTCGACACTGAAGCTTTCTTT
d_gene: NA; v_gene: TRBV10-3; j_gene: TRBJ1-5; abundance: NA; CDR3aa: CAISESRAGEPQHF; CDR3nt: TGTGCCATCAGTGAGTCGAGGGCTGGGGAGCCCCAGCATTTT